Listed below are T cell receptor beta chains from one sample, sequenced in a study of cytomegalovirus exposure and HLA in healthy donors. Sequencing was performed with immunoSEQ multiplex PCR; in TCRdb, only in-frame clones are kept and a portion is missing. The data contain around 150,000 clones, approximately 70% of them singletons. Input material: PBMCs. The receptors derive from a man aged 35-49 years in good health and CMV-seropositive. The CDR3 runs from the conserved cysteine through the conserved F or W. D genes are given only for firm matches. Clone size, where shown, is once, few, many, or a class for clones that have expanded.

v_call: TRBV28
j_call: TRBJ1-3
d_call: .
clone_size: .
cdr3_length: 16
cdr3_aa: CASSLTVRNSGNTIYF
cdr3_nt: TGTGCCAGCAGTTTAACAGTGCGTAACTCTGGAAACACCATATATTTT

v_call: TRBV4-3
j_call: TRBJ1-1
d_call: .
clone_size: .
cdr3_length: 15
cdr3_aa: CASSQDWIRGTEAFF
cdr3_nt: TGCGCCAGCAGCCAAGATTGGATCCGGGGGACTGAAGCTTTCTTT

v_call: TRBV28
j_call: TRBJ2-7
d_call: .
clone_size: .
cdr3_length: 16
cdr3_aa: CASSFRYSGVVYEQYF
cdr3_nt: TGTGCCAGCAGTTTTAGGTATTCAGGGGTCGTCTACGAGCAGTACTTC

v_call: TRBV5-1
j_call: TRBJ2-7
d_call: .
clone_size: few
cdr3_length: 11
cdr3_aa: CASSFSDEQYF
cdr3_nt: TGCGCCAGCAGCTTCTCCGACGAGCAGTACTTC

v_call: TRBV7-2
j_call: TRBJ2-5
d_call: TRBD1
clone_size: once
cdr3_length: 16
cdr3_aa: CASSPWDRGAQETQYF
cdr3_nt: TGTGCCAGCAGCCCCTGGGACAGGGGGGCCCAAGAGACCCAGTACTTC

v_call: TRBV6-5
j_call: TRBJ2-2
d_call: .
clone_size: once
cdr3_length: 14
cdr3_aa: CASSYSLGDGELFF
cdr3_nt: TGTGCCAGCAGTTACTCGTTGGGAGACGGGGAGCTGTTTTTT

v_call: TRBV7-2
j_call: TRBJ2-2
d_call: TRBD2
clone_size: few
cdr3_length: 16
cdr3_aa: CASSLAGTTRVGELFF
cdr3_nt: TGTGCCAGCAGCTTAGCTGGGACTACGAGGGTCGGGGAGCTGTTTTTT

v_call: TRBV7-8
j_call: TRBJ1-1
d_call: .
clone_size: once
cdr3_length: 15
cdr3_aa: CASSLGLTGQTEAFF
cdr3_nt: TGCGCCAGCAGCCTTGGGTTAACAGGGCAAACTGAAGCTTTCTTT

v_call: TRBV18
j_call: TRBJ1-5
d_call: .
clone_size: few
cdr3_length: 15
cdr3_aa: CASSPTRVGNQPQHF
cdr3_nt: TGTGCCAGCTCACCAACCAGGGTCGGCAATCAGCCCCAGCATTTT

v_call: TRBV9
j_call: TRBJ2-7
d_call: TRBD1
clone_size: .
cdr3_length: 15
cdr3_aa: CASSVTTGTGVEQYF
cdr3_nt: TGTGCCAGCAGCGTCACTACCGGGACAGGGGTAGAGCAGTACTTC

v_call: TRBV5-1
j_call: TRBJ1-4
d_call: TRBD1
clone_size: few
cdr3_length: 14
cdr3_aa: CASSPDRGQEKLFF
cdr3_nt: TGCGCCAGCAGCCCGGACAGGGGACAGGAAAAACTGTTTTTT

v_call: TRBV4-2
j_call: TRBJ1-4
d_call: TRBD1
clone_size: .
cdr3_length: 16
cdr3_aa: CASSQEGQGLGEKLFF
cdr3_nt: TGTGCCAGCAGCCAAGAGGGACAGGGGTTAGGGGAAAAACTGTTTTTT

v_call: TRBV29-1
j_call: TRBJ2-7
d_call: .
clone_size: .
cdr3_length: 13
cdr3_aa: CSVEEGRDYEQYF
cdr3_nt: TGCAGCGTTGAAGAAGGCAGGGACTACGAGCAGTACTTC

v_call: TRBV7-3
j_call: TRBJ1-1
d_call: TRBD1
clone_size: .
cdr3_length: 14
cdr3_aa: CASSLGQSNTEAFF
cdr3_nt: TGTGCCAGCAGCCTGGGACAGTCGAACACTGAAGCTTTCTTT

v_call: TRBV14
j_call: TRBJ1-1
d_call: .
clone_size: .
cdr3_length: 15
cdr3_aa: CASSQGRGSGRGAFF
cdr3_nt: TGTGCCAGCAGCCAAGGACGGGGCAGCGGGCGGGGAGCTTTCTTT

v_call: TRBV4-1
j_call: TRBJ1-5
d_call: TRBD1
clone_size: .
cdr3_length: 16
cdr3_aa: CASSPFGTDSNQPQHF
cdr3_nt: TGCGCCAGCAGCCCCTTTGGGACAGATAGCAATCAGCCCCAGCATTTT

v_call: TRBV5-1
j_call: TRBJ1-1
d_call: .
clone_size: few
cdr3_length: 15
cdr3_aa: CASSLRSGVNTEAFF
cdr3_nt: TGCGCCAGCAGCTTGCGGAGCGGGGTGAACACTGAAGCTTTCTTT

v_call: TRBV29-1
j_call: TRBJ1-1
d_call: .
clone_size: .
cdr3_length: 13
cdr3_aa: CSVEGREDTEAFF
cdr3_nt: TGCAGCGTGGAGGGGAGAGAGGACACTGAAGCTTTCTTT

v_call: TRBV7-9
j_call: TRBJ2-2
d_call: .
clone_size: .
cdr3_length: 16
cdr3_aa: CSSTLSRSPKTGELFF
cdr3_nt: TGTTCCAGCACCCTCTCTAGGAGTCCCAAGACCGGGGAGCTGTTTTTT

v_call: TRBV18
j_call: TRBJ1-2
d_call: .
clone_size: .
cdr3_length: 14
cdr3_aa: CASSPQDSPYGYTF
cdr3_nt: TGTGCCAGCTCACCACAGGACAGCCCCTATGGCTACACCTTC

v_call: TRBV7-2
j_call: TRBJ1-6
d_call: TRBD1
clone_size: .
cdr3_length: 15
cdr3_aa: CASSLDRGQNSPLHF
cdr3_nt: TGTGCCAGCAGCCTTGACAGGGGGCAGAATTCACCCCTCCACTTT

v_call: TRBV21-1
j_call: TRBJ2-7
d_call: .
clone_size: .
cdr3_length: 12
cdr3_aa: CATRQGNYEQYF
cdr3_nt: TGTGCCACCCGGCAGGGTAACTACGAGCAGTACTTC

v_call: TRBV5-5
j_call: TRBJ1-1
d_call: .
clone_size: few
cdr3_length: 14
cdr3_aa: CASSLGLLDTEAFF
cdr3_nt: TGTGCCAGCAGCTTGGGGCTTTTGGACACTGAAGCTTTCTTT

v_call: TRBV7-2
j_call: TRBJ1-1
d_call: TRBD1
clone_size: .
cdr3_length: 14
cdr3_aa: CASSPRQGGTEAFF
cdr3_nt: TGTGCCAGCAGCCCTCGACAGGGGGGCACTGAAGCTTTCTTT

v_call: TRBV9
j_call: TRBJ1-6
d_call: TRBD1
clone_size: .
cdr3_length: 14
cdr3_aa: CASSVAGGDSPLHF
cdr3_nt: TGTGCCAGCAGCGTAGCAGGGGGCGATTCACCCCTCCACTTT

v_call: TRBV7-2
j_call: TRBJ2-7
d_call: .
clone_size: once
cdr3_length: 14
cdr3_aa: CASREGLVGYEQYF
cdr3_nt: TGTGCCAGCAGGGAGGGGCTAGTCGGGTACGAGCAGTACTTC

v_call: TRBV5-1
j_call: TRBJ2-3
d_call: .
clone_size: .
cdr3_length: 17
cdr3_aa: CASSLNGGQTSTDTQYF
cdr3_nt: TGCGCCAGCAGCTTGAACGGGGGGCAGACTAGCACAGATACGCAGTATTTT

v_call: TRBV7-2
j_call: TRBJ2-5
d_call: TRBD2
clone_size: .
cdr3_length: 19
cdr3_aa: CASSLGVLAGGYFGETQYF
cdr3_nt: TGTGCCAGCAGCTTAGGGGTTCTAGCGGGGGGGTATTTCGGAGAGACCCAGTACTTC

v_call: TRBV7-2
j_call: TRBJ1-1
d_call: .
clone_size: .
cdr3_length: 11
cdr3_aa: CASRQGFEAFF
cdr3_nt: TGTGCCAGCAGACAGGGCTTTGAAGCTTTCTTT

v_call: TRBV7-9
j_call: TRBJ1-1
d_call: TRBD1
clone_size: .
cdr3_length: 16
cdr3_aa: CATQPLGQGANTEAFF
cdr3_nt: TGTGCCACCCAGCCCTTGGGACAGGGGGCGAACACTGAAGCTTTCTTT

v_call: TRBV19
j_call: TRBJ1-5
d_call: .
clone_size: few
cdr3_length: 14
cdr3_aa: CASRRIYSNQPQHF
cdr3_nt: TGTGCCAGTAGGCGGATATATAGCAATCAGCCCCAGCATTTT

v_call: TRBV15
j_call: TRBJ1-5
d_call: .
clone_size: .
cdr3_length: 16
cdr3_aa: CATSRGGGVGNQPQHF
cdr3_nt: TGTGCCACCAGCAGAGGTGGGGGGGTGGGGAATCAGCCCCAGCATTTT

v_call: TRBV6-5
j_call: TRBJ2-7
d_call: TRBD1
clone_size: .
cdr3_length: 13
cdr3_aa: CASSYDRAYEQYF
cdr3_nt: TGTGCCAGCAGTTACGACAGGGCCTACGAGCAGTACTTC

v_call: TRBV5-4
j_call: TRBJ1-2
d_call: .
clone_size: once
cdr3_length: 16
cdr3_aa: CASSSTFTRTHCGYTF
cdr3_nt: TGTGCCAGCAGCTCGACTTTTACCAGGACACATTGTGGCTACACCTTC

v_call: TRBV7-2
j_call: TRBJ1-1
d_call: TRBD1
clone_size: .
cdr3_length: 14
cdr3_aa: CASTPDRGYTEAFF
cdr3_nt: TGTGCCAGCACCCCCGACAGGGGATACACTGAAGCTTTCTTT

v_call: TRBV7-8
j_call: TRBJ1-1
d_call: TRBD1
clone_size: few
cdr3_length: 15
cdr3_aa: CASSLAGQGLGRAFF
cdr3_nt: TGTGCCAGCAGCTTAGCGGGACAGGGATTGGGTCGGGCTTTCTTT